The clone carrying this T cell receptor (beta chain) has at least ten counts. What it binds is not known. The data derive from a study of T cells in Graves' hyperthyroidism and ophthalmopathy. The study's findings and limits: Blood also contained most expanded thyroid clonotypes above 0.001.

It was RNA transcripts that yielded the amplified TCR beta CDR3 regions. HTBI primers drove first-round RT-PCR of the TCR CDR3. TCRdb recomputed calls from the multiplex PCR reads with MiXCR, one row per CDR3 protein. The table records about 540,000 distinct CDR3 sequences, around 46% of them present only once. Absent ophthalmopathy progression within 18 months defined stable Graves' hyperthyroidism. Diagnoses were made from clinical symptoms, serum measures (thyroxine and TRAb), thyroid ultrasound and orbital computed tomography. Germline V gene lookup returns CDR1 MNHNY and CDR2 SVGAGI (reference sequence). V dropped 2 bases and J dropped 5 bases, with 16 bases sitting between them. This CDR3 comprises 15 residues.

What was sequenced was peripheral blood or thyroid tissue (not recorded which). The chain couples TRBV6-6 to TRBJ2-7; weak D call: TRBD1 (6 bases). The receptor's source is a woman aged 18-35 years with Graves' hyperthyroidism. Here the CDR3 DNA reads TGTGCCAGCAGTTACACGCTTTGGGGGCAAGACGAGCAGTACTTC. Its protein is CASSYTLWGQDEQYF.